This T cell receptor (beta chain) was observed in a study of T cell responses to AZD1222 COVID-19 vaccine. Sequenced by immunoSEQ multiplex PCR; TCRdb stores in-frame clones only, minus some. The table has fewer than 150,000 clones, about 90% seen once; the top ten hold 1.9%. The CDR3 loop spans 13 amino acids. With V trimmed by 7 bases and J by 5 bases, 10 bases remained unmatched. Per the germline V gene, CDR1 is SQVTM and CDR2 is ANQGSEA. The specimen was peripheral blood, collected on day 0 of AZD1222 vaccination. The source of this sequence is an adult in good health. The chain carries TRBV29-1 and TRBJ2-7; TRBD1 agrees at 8 bases. The CDR3 region has the DNA TGCAGCGGGTACCTGGACAGGGTGCACGAGCAGTACTTC. Its translation: CSGYLDRVHEQYF.